These 3 T cell receptor beta chains were all obtained from the same sample, sequenced in a study of response to subunit inactivated influenza vaccine. MiXCR was run by TCRdb on the RT-PCR reads, yielding one entry per CDR3 protein. The top ten clones hold 25% to 30% of a sample with some 200,000 distinct CDR3 sequences, 10% to 15% of them seen once. This same sample was also taken into another study, of T cells expressing NK-cell markers. As reported in that work: UMI-tagged 5'RACE template switching yielded the TCR beta cDNA.

This specimen consisted of CD8+ T cells sorted from PBMCs, obtained approximately 13 days after vaccination. The receptors come from a man aged 45-60 years who received an inactivated influenza vaccine.

A few counts support this clonotype. The genes are TRBV11-2 and TRBJ2-7; D might be TRBD2 (5 bases). V was shortened by 1 base and J by 10 bases, with 11 bases between the two germline ends. The length of the CDR3 is 12 residues. The V gene's germline CDR1 is SGHAT and CDR2 FQNNGV. CDR3: CASSLVLAQQYF. CDR3 DNA: TGTGCCAGCAGCTTAGTCCTAGCTCAACAGTACTTC. Based on the CDR3 plus reference TRBV11-2 and TRBJ2-7, the full variable domain is EAGVAQSPRYKIIEKRQSVAFWCNPISGHATLYWYQQILGQGPKLLIQFQNNGVVDDSQLPKDRFSAERLKGVDSTLKIQPAKLEDSAVYLCASSLVLAQQYFGPGTRLTVT.

The V call is TRBV7-9, the J call TRBJ2-3, with D perhaps matching TRBD2 (6 bases). V shed 5 bases and J shed 1 base, with 19 bases lying between them. Germline V gene data show CDR1 as SEHNR and CDR2 as FQNEAQ (reference sequence). This CDR3 region has 17 residues. For the CDR3, the DNA is TGTGCCAGCAGCCCCCTGGGCCTAGCGATCGGCACAGATACGCAGTATTTT. Translating gives CASSPLGLAIGTDTQYF.

This clonotype was counted only a few times. The CDR3, as DNA: TGTGCCTCGCACCAGATTTCGGATAATGAAAAACTGTTTTTT. It translates to CASHQISDNEKLFF. The V call is TRBV30, the J call TRBJ1-4; D not certain. Trimming took off 7 bases at V and 4 bases at J, with 16 bases between the two ends. Per the germline V gene, CDR1 is GTSNPN and CDR2 is SVGIG (reference sequence). The CDR3 has 14 amino acids. Supplemented by reference TRBV30 and TRBJ1-4, the full variable domain reads SQTIHQWPATLVQPVGSPLSLECTVEGTSNPNLYWYRQAAGRGLQLLFYSVGIGQISSEVPQNLSASRPQDRQFILSSKKLLLSDSGFYLCASHQISDNEKLFFGSGTQLSVL.